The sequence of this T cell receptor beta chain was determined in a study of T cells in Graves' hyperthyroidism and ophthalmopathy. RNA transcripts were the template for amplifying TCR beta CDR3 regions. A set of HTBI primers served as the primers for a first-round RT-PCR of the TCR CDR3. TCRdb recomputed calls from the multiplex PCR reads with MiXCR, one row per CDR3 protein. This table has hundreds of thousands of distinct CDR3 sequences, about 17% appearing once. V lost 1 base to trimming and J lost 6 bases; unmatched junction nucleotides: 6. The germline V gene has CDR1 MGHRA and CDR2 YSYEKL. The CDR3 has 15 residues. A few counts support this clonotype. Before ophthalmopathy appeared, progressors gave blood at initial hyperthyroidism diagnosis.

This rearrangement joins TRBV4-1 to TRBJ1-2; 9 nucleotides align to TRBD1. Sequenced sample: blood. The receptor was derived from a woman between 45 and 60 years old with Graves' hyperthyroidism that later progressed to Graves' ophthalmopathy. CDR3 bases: TGCGCCAGCAGCCAAGGGGACAGGGTGTCTGATGGCTACACCTTC. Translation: CASSQGDRVSDGYTF.